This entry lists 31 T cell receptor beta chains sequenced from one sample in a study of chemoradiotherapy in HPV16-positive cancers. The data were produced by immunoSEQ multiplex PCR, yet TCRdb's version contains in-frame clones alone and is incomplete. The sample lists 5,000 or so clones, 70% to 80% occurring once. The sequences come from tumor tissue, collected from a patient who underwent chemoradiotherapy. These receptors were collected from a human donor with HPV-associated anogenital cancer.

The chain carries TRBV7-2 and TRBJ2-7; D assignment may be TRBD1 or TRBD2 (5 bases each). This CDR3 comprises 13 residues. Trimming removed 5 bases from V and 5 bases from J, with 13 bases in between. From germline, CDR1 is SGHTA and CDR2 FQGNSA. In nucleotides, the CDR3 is TGTGCCAGCAGCATTAGGGACGTGGACGAGCAGTACTTC. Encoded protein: CASSIRDVDEQYF.

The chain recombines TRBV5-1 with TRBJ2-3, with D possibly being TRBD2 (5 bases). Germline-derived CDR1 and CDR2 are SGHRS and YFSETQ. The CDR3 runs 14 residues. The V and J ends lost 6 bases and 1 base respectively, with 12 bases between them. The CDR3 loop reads CASKSGFGTDTQYF. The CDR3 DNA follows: TGCGCCAGCAAAAGCGGTTTTGGCACAGATACGCAGTATTTT.

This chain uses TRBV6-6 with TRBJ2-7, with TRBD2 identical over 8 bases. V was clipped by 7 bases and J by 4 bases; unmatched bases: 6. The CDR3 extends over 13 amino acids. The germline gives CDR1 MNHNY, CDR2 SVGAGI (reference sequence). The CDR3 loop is CASKASGSYEQYF. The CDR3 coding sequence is TGTGCCAGCAAGGCTAGCGGGTCGTACGAGCAGTACTTC.

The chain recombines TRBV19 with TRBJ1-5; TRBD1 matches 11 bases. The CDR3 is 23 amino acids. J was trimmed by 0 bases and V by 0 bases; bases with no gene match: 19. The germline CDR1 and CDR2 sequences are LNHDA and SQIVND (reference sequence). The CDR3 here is CASSIDEGQGEGVGGYSNQPQHF. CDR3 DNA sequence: TGTGCCAGTAGTATAGATGAGGGACAGGGGGAAGGTGTGGGGGGTTATAGCAATCAGCCCCAGCATTTT.

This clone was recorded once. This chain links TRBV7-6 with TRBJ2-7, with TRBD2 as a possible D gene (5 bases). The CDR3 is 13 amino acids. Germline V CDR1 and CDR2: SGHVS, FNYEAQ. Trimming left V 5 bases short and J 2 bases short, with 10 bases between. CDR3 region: CASSPGRTYEQYF. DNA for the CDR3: TGTGCCAGCAGCCCGGGAAGAACCTACGAGCAGTACTTC.

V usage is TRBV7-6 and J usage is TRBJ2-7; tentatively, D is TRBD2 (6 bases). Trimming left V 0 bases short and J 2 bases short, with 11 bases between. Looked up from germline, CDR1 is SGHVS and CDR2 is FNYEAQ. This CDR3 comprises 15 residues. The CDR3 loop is CASSLAVAATYEQYF. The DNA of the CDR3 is TGTGCCAGCAGCTTAGCGGTAGCGGCTACCTACGAGCAGTACTTC.

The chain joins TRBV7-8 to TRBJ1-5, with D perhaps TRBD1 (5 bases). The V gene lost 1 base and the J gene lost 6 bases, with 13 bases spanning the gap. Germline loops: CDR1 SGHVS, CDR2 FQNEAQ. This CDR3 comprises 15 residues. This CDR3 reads CASSLEQGYVQPQHF. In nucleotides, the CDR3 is TGTGCCAGCAGCTTAGAGCAGGGCTATGTTCAGCCCCAGCATTTT.

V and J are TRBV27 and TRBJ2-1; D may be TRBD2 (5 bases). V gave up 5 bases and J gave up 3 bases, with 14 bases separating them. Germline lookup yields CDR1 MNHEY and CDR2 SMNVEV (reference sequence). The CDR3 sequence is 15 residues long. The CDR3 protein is CASSPGVAIYNEQFF. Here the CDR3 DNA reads TGTGCCAGCAGTCCTGGGGTAGCGATCTACAATGAGCAGTTCTTC.

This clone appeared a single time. In nucleotides, the CDR3 is TGTGCCAGCAGCTTAGCCGAGGGGGCCTACGAGCAGTACTTC. Translating it yields CASSLAEGAYEQYF. The chain uses TRBV5-4 and TRBJ2-7; the D gene is possibly TRBD1 (6 bases). CDR3 length equals 14 residues. Trimming took 2 bases from V and 2 from J, leaving 11 bases between them. Germline V gives CDR1 SGHNT, CDR2 YYREEE (reference sequence). The full variable domain, completed using reference TRBV5-4 and TRBJ2-7, is ETGVTQSPTHLIKTRGQQVTLRCSSQSGHNTVSWYQQALGQGPQFIFQYYREEENGRGNFPPRFSGLQFPNYSSELNVNALELDDSALYLCASSLAEGAYEQYFGPGTRLTVT.

CDR3 nucleotides: TGTGCCAGCAGTTTTCGACTAGGGGGGAATGAGCAGTTCTTC. Translation: CASSFRLGGNEQFF. The V call is TRBV2, the J call TRBJ2-1; D may correspond to TRBD1 or TRBD2 (6 bases each). The V gene's germline CDR1 is SNHLY and CDR2 FYNNEI. Trimming stripped 5 bases from V and 7 bases from J, with 15 bases between. The CDR3 spans 14 residues. Variable domain in full (rest from reference TRBV2 and TRBJ2-1): EPEVTQTPSHQVTQMGQEVILRCVPISNHLYFYWYRQILGQKVEFLVSFYNNEISEKSEIFDDQFSVERPDGSNFTLKIRSTKLEDSAMYFCASSFRLGGNEQFFGPGTRLTVL.

In DNA form, the CDR3 reads TGTGCCAGCAGCGGACTAGCGGGCTTCTCCTACGAGCAGTACTTC. Protein: CASSGLAGFSYEQYF. This chain uses TRBV6-5 with TRBJ2-7; 11 bases are shared with TRBD2. The CDR3 totals 15 residues. CDR1 MNHEY and CDR2 SVGAGI come from the germline V gene. V gave up 6 bases and J gave up 0 bases; unmatched junction bases: 4.

CDR3 in DNA: TGTGCCAGCAGTGGACAGGGGGCTCGGGAGAACACTGAAGCTTTCTTT. It is translated as CASSGQGARENTEAFF. The chain uses TRBV25-1 and TRBJ1-1, with TRBD1 matching over 10 bases. Germline-derived CDR1 and CDR2 are MGHDK and SYGVNS. This CDR3 has 16 residues. V was clipped by 4 bases and J by 1 base; unmatched bases: 6.

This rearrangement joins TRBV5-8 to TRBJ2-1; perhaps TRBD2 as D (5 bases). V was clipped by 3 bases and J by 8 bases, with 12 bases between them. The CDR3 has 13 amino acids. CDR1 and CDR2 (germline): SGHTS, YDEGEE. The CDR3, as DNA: TGTGCCAGCAGCTCCCGAGCGGTATATGAGCAGTTCTTC. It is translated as CASSSRAVYEQFF.

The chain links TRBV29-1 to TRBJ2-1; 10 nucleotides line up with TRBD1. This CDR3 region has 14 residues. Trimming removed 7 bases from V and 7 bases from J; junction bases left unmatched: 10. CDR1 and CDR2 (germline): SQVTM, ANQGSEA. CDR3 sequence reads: CSGGDRGSWNEQFF. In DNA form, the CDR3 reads TGCAGCGGCGGGGACAGGGGAAGCTGGAATGAGCAGTTCTTC.

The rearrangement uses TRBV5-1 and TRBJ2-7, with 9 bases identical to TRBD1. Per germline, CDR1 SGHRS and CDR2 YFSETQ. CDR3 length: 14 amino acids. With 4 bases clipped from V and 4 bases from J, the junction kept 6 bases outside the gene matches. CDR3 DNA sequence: TGCGCCAGCAGCACCGGGACAGGGACGTACGAGCAGTACTTC. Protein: CASSTGTGTYEQYF.

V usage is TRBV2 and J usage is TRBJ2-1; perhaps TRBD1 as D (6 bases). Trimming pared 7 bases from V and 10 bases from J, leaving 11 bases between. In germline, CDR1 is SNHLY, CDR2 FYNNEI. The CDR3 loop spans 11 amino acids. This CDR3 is CASNRRGEQFF. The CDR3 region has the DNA TGTGCCAGCAATCGAAGGGGGGAGCAGTTCTTC.

CDR3 nucleotides: TGTGCCAGCGGTCCTCGCATCTCTGGGGCCAACGTCCTGACTTTC. It yields the protein CASGPRISGANVLTF. The chain links TRBV7-9 to TRBJ2-6; D remains ambiguous. This CDR3 is 15 amino acids long. Germline CDR1 is SEHNR and CDR2 is FQNEAQ (reference sequence). V was trimmed by 8 bases and J by 0 bases, leaving 11 bases between them.

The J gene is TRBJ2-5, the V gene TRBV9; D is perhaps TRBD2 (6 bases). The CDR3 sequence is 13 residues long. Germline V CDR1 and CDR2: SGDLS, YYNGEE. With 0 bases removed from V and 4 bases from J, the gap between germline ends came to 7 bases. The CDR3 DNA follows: TGTGCCAGCAGCGTAGTGGGGGGAGAGACCCAGTACTTC. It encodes CASSVVGGETQYF.

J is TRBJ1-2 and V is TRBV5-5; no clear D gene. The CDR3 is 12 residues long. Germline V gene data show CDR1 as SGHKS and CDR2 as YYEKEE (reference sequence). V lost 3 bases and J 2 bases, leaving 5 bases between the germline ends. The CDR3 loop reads CASSWENYGYTF. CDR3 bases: TGTGCCAGCAGCTGGGAGAACTATGGCTACACCTTC.

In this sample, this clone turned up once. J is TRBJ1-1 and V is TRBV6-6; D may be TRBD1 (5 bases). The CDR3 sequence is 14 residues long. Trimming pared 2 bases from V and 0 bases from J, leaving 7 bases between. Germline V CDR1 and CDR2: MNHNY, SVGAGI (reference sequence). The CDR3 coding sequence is TGTGCCAGCAGTTACGACAGAATGAACACTGAAGCTTTCTTT. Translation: CASSYDRMNTEAFF.

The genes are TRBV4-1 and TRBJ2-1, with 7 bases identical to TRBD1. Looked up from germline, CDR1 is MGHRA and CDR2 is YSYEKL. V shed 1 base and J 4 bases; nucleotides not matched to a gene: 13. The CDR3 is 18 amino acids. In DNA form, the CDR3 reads TGCGCCAGCAGCCAAGCCCCCGAGAGGACAGGTTTTTACAATGAGCAGTTCTTC. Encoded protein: CASSQAPERTGFYNEQFF.

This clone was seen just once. In nucleotides, the CDR3 is TGTGCCAGCAGCCTGATCAACACTGAAGCTTTCTTT. It yields the protein CASSLINTEAFF. This chain connects TRBV5-8 to TRBJ1-1; unclear D gene. The length of the CDR3 is 12 residues. The ends were cut back, 4 bases at V and 2 bases at J, with 6 bases in the middle. The germline V gene has CDR1 SGHTS and CDR2 YDEGEE.

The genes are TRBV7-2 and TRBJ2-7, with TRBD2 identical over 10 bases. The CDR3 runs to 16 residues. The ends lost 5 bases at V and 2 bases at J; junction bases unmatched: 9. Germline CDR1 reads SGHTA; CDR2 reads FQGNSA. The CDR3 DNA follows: TGTGCCAGCAGCCCCGGACTAGCGGTGAATACCTACGAGCAGTACTTC. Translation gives CASSPGLAVNTYEQYF.

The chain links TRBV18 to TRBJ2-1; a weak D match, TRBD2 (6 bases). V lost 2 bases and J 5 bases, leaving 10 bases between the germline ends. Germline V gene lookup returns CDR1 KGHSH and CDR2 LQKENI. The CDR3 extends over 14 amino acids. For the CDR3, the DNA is TGTGCCAGCTCACCAAAGGGACTCGACAATGAGCAGTTCTTC. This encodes CASSPKGLDNEQFF.

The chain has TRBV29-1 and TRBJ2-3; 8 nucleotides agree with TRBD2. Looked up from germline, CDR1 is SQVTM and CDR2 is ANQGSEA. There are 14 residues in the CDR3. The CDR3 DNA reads TGCGGCGGGGGAGCGGGAGAAGTCCCAGATACGCAGTATTTT. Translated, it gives CGGGAGEVPDTQYF.

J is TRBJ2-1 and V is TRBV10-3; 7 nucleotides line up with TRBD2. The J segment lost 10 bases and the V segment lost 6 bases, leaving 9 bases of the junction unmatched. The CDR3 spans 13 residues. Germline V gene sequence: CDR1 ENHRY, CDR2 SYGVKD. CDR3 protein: CAIRIELGGEQFF. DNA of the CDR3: TGTGCCATCAGGATCGAATTGGGGGGGGAGCAGTTCTTC.

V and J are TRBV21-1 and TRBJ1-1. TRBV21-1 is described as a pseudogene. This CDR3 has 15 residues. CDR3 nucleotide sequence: TGTGCCAGCAGCAAAGTGCGGCGGGTGAACACTGAAGCTTTCTTT. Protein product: CASSKVRRVNTEAFF.

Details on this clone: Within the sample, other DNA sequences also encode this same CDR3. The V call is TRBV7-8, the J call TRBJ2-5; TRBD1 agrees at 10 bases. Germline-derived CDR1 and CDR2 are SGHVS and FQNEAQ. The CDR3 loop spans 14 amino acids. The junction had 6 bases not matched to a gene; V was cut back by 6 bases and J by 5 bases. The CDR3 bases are TGTGCCAGCAGTCAGACAGGGGGCAGTGAGACCCAGTACTTC. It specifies CASSQTGGSETQYF.

The CDR3 coding sequence is TGTGCCACCTCCCCGGACAGCAATCAGCCCCAGCATTTT. Amino acid sequence: CATSPDSNQPQHF. The chain is built from TRBV28 and TRBJ1-5; D gene uncertain. The CDR3 length is 13 residues. Germline CDR1 MDHEN, CDR2 SYDVKM. V lost 10 bases, J lost 1 base, and 11 bases lay in between. The entire variable domain, with the rest obtained from reference TRBV28 and TRBJ1-5, is as follows: DVKVTQSSRYLVKRTGEKVFLECVQDMDHENMFWYRQDPGLGLRLIYFSYDVKMKEKGDIPEGYSVSREKKERFSLILESASTNQTSMYLCATSPDSNQPQHFGDGTRLSIL.

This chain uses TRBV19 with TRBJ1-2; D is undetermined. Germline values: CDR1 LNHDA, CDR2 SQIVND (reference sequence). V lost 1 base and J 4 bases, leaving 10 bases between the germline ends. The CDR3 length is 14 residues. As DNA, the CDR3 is TGTGCCAGTAGTATAGCCTCATTCCTCTATGGCTACACCTTC. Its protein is CASSIASFLYGYTF.

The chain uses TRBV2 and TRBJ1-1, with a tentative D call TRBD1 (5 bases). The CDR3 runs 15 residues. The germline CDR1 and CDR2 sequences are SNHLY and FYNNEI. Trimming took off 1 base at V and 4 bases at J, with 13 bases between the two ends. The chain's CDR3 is CASSEDRGRGTEAFF. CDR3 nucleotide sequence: TGTGCCAGCAGTGAAGACCGGGGTAGGGGCACTGAAGCTTTCTTT. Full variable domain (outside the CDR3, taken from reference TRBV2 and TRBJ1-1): EPEVTQTPSHQVTQMGQEVILRCVPISNHLYFYWYRQILGQKVEFLVSFYNNEISEKSEIFDDQFSVERPDGSNFTLKIRSTKLEDSAMYFCASSEDRGRGTEAFFGQGTRLTVV.